This T cell receptor (beta chain) was profiled in a study of blood T cells in healthy people across ages. Caucasian, healthy and from Russia, the donors were aged between about 6 and 90. Through a sample-barcoded 5' primer and a J-beta primer mix, a second PCR was run for roughly 7 to 12 cycles. TCRdb recomputed calls from the 5' RACE reads with MiXCR, one row per CDR3 protein. The profile shows roughly 1.5 million distinct CDR3 sequences, roughly two fifths of them singletons. This TCR derives from a woman aged 18-35 years in good health. Sequenced material: blood.

In nucleotides, the CDR3 is TGTGCCAGCAGCCAAGGACATACAGGTCCACACAATCAGCCCCAGCATTTT. This translates into CASSQGHTGPHNQPQHF. This chain links TRBV3-1 with TRBJ1-5, with TRBD1 as a possible D gene (5 bases). CDR3 length: 17 residues. Between the trimmed V and J ends, which lost 1 base and 3 bases, there was a span of 16 bases. Germline-derived CDR1 and CDR2 are LGHDT and YNNKEL (reference sequence).